This TCR beta chain derives from a study of cytomegalovirus exposure and HLA in healthy donors. Whole-study context: The platform used for the roughly 110 validation repertoires matched that of the 500 to 850 first-cohort repertoires, a later analysis reported. Study results and limitations: Cytomegalovirus status was reportedly diagnosed by the classifier with high specificity and sensitivity. Confirmation was obtained in vitro that a few CMV-associated chains are specific for CMV antigens. A list of around 160 TCR beta chains associated with cytomegalovirus was given.

Clones were read by immunoSEQ multiplex PCR, and TCRdb kept only the in-frame ones, dropping some. The table has about 73,000 clones, approximately 95% seen once; the top ten hold approximately 3.4%. Concerning this clone: Its antigen is undetermined.

Germline trimming cut 4 bases from V and 0 bases from J; bases unmatched to any gene: 13. CDR3 length: 18 residues. Germline CDR1 MNHEY, CDR2 SMNVEV (reference sequence). This receptor was obtained from a man between 18 and 29 years old in good health and CMV-seronegative. V and J are TRBV27 and TRBJ2-3; 7 nucleotides line up with TRBD2. The specimen sequenced was PBMCs. The CDR3 protein is CASSYLTSVVTSTDTQYF. Here the CDR3 DNA reads TGTGCCAGCAGTTACTTAACTAGCGTAGTAACTAGCACAGATACGCAGTATTTT.